What follows are 19 T cell receptor beta chains derived from one specimen sequenced in a study of blood T cell repertoires in COVID-19. Only in-frame clones appear in the TCRdb table, and some are missing; sequencing was by immunoSEQ multiplex PCR. Here the sample spans approximately 250,000 clones, roughly 90% being singletons. The source material was PBMCs or T cells enriched from blood (not recorded which). Source of these receptors: a woman aged 25-40 years who had recovered from COVID-19.

The V and J genes are TRBV4-1 and TRBJ2-1; D remains ambiguous. This CDR3 spans 14 amino acids. Between the trimmed V and J ends, which lost 0 bases and 4 bases, there was a span of 7 bases. CDR1 is MGHRA, CDR2 YSYEKL, per germline. This CDR3 is CASSQDGSYNEQFF. The CDR3 DNA reads as TGCGCCAGCAGCCAAGATGGCAGTTACAATGAGCAGTTCTTC.

The genes are TRBV7-9 and TRBJ2-3, with 9 positions matching TRBD1. Germline CDR1 is SEHNR and CDR2 is FQNEAQ (reference sequence). J lost 4 bases, V lost 5 bases, and 7 bases had no gene match. The CDR3 is 15 residues long. In nucleotides, the CDR3 is TGTGCCAGCAGCCCCCGGGACAGGGCCCCAGATACGCAGTATTTT. It codes for CASSPRDRAPDTQYF. The complete variable domain, with remaining parts taken from reference TRBV7-9 and TRBJ2-3, reads DTGVSQNPRHKITKRGQNVTFRCDPISEHNRLYWYRQTLGQGPEFLTYFQNEAQLEKSRLLSDRFSAERPKGSFSTLEIQRTEQGDSAMYLCASSPRDRAPDTQYFGPGTRLTVL.

With regard to this clone: The same CDR3 also results from other DNA sequences found in this sample. The rearrangement uses TRBV9 and TRBJ2-7; TRBD2 agrees at 7 bases. The CDR3 is 14 amino acids. From germline, CDR1 is SGDLS and CDR2 YYNGEE. Unmatched junction bases numbered 2, after V lost 0 bases and J lost 2 bases. As DNA, the CDR3 is TGTGCCAGCAGCGTAGCGGGGGGTCCCTACGAGCAGTACTTC. Protein: CASSVAGGPYEQYF.

V gene TRBV9 combines with J gene TRBJ1-6; maybe TRBD1 (6 bases). Between the trimmed V and J ends, which lost 3 bases and 13 bases, there was a span of 14 bases. Germline CDR1 reads SGDLS; CDR2 reads YYNGEE. This CDR3 is 13 amino acids long. The CDR3 sequence: CASSAEGVSPLHF. The CDR3 coding sequence is TGTGCCAGCAGCGCCGAGGGGGTTTCGCCCCTCCACTTT.

This chain connects TRBV2 to TRBJ2-1; D not certain. V was trimmed by 7 bases and J by 7 bases, leaving 17 bases between them. The CDR3 has 14 residues. Germline CDR1 SNHLY, CDR2 FYNNEI. CDR3 nucleotide sequence: TGTGCCAGCATAGTGCCCCCTTTTGCGAATGAGCAGTTCTTC. This translates into CASIVPPFANEQFF.

This rearrangement joins TRBV3-1 (or the pseudogene TRBV3-2) to TRBJ2-1; 11 positions match TRBD2. CDR3 length equals 15 residues. Per germline, CDR1 LGHDT and CDR2 YNNKEL (reference sequence). Losses at the gene ends were 3 bases for V and 7 bases for J; bases not matched to a gene: 5. CDR3 in DNA: TGTGCCAGCAGCCACTTAGCGGGGGGGTTGAATGAGCAGTTCTTC. The encoded protein is CASSHLAGGLNEQFF.

The rearrangement links TRBV28 to TRBJ2-1, with D possibly being TRBD1 (5 bases). The V and J ends lost 6 bases and 5 bases respectively, with 8 bases between them. CDR3 size: 12 residues. The germline gives CDR1 MDHEN, CDR2 SYDVKM. CDR3 sequence (DNA): TGTGCCAGCAGGGGGCAGGACAATGAGCAGTTCTTC. This encodes CASRGQDNEQFF.

V and J are TRBV24-1 and TRBJ2-2, with a tentative D call TRBD1 (6 bases). The V and J ends lost 1 base and 0 bases respectively, with 8 bases between them. The CDR3 length is 16 residues. The germline V gene has CDR1 KGHDR and CDR2 SFDVKD. The CDR3 region has the DNA TGTGCCACCAGTGATTTCCCAGGGGCGAACACCGGGGAGCTGTTTTTT. It yields the protein CATSDFPGANTGELFF.

The rearrangement uses TRBV7-2 and TRBJ2-7, with 10 nucleotides matching TRBD1. The germline V gene has CDR1 SGHTA and CDR2 FQGNSA. V lost 3 bases and J lost 3; bases outside the gene matches: 2. The CDR3 covers 14 residues. The CDR3 region has the DNA TGTGCCAGCAGCTTCGACAGGGGGCTCTACGAGCAGTACTTC. Amino acid sequence: CASSFDRGLYEQYF. The variable domain in full, with the rest retrieved from reference TRBV7-2 and TRBJ2-7, is GAGVSQSPSNKVTEKGKDVELRCDPISGHTALYWYRQSLGQGLEFLIYFQGNSAPDKSGLPSDRFSAERTGGSVSTLTIQRTQQEDSAVYLCASSFDRGLYEQYFGPGTRLTVT.

The CDR3 nucleotides read TGTGCCAGCAGTAATAGCGGTCGCTCCTACGAGCAGTACTTC. Protein product: CASSNSGRSYEQYF. The chain carries TRBV6-5 and TRBJ2-7; D is perhaps TRBD2 (6 bases). The CDR3 has 14 amino acids. Germline values: CDR1 MNHEY, CDR2 SVGAGI. Deletions cut 5 bases from V and 0 bases from J, with 11 bases between.

The chain combines TRBV7-8 with TRBJ2-5; 9 bases align to TRBD2. V lost 5 bases, J lost 4 bases, and 8 bases stayed unmatched. The V gene's germline CDR1 is SGHVS and CDR2 FQNEAQ. The CDR3 totals 15 residues. The DNA of the CDR3 is TGTGCCAGCAGCGACCTAGCGGGATCAAGAGAGACCCAGTACTTC. This gives the protein CASSDLAGSRETQYF.

The rearrangement uses TRBV3-1 (or the pseudogene TRBV3-2) and TRBJ2-1; no firm D call. Looked up from germline, CDR1 is LGHDT and CDR2 is YNNKEL (reference sequence). This CDR3 is built from 12 residues. V was clipped by 1 base and J by 8 bases, with 6 bases between them. CDR3 residues: CASSQVSYEQFF. The CDR3 region has the DNA TGTGCCAGCAGCCAAGTTTCCTATGAGCAGTTCTTC.

The J gene is TRBJ1-5, the V gene TRBV21-1; TRBD1, as called in the table, went unchecked against the DNA. TRBV21-1 is recorded as a pseudogene. The CDR3 totals 20 residues. CDR3 in amino acids: CASSNNDGTGPLGRNQPQHF. The CDR3 DNA reads as TGTGCCAGCAGCAACAACGATGGGACAGGGCCTCTAGGGCGCAATCAGCCCCAGCATTTT.

This chain links TRBV4-2 with TRBJ2-5, with D hard to call. The CDR3 length is 14 residues. CDR1 and CDR2 from the germline V gene are LGHNA and YNFKEQ. The germline V and J ends were trimmed by 1 base and 2 bases, with 8 bases remaining between them. Here the CDR3 DNA reads TGTGCCAGCAGCCAAGTAGCCGGACAAGAGACCCAGTACTTC. This gives the protein CASSQVAGQETQYF.

CDR3 nucleotide sequence: TGTGCCAGCAGCTATAGCGGGGTCGACACAGATACGCAGTATTTT. This gives the protein CASSYSGVDTDTQYF. The V call is TRBV6-6, the J call TRBJ2-3; 8 nucleotides align to TRBD2. This CDR3 spans 15 amino acids. Germline V lookup: CDR1 MNHNY, CDR2 SVGAGI (reference sequence). V lost 6 bases and J lost 2; bases outside the gene matches: 7.

The V and J genes are TRBV11-3 and TRBJ1-2; 7 nucleotides match TRBD1. CDR3 length: 15 residues. Germline V gene lookup returns CDR1 SGHNT and CDR2 YENEEA. V shed 5 bases, J shed 3 bases, and the junction held 9 bases outside the gene matches. The CDR3 region is CASSRGLTGDYGYTF. The CDR3, as DNA: TGTGCCAGCAGCCGGGGTTTAACAGGGGACTATGGCTACACCTTC.

The rearrangement uses TRBV19 and TRBJ1-5, with D possibly matching TRBD1 (6 bases). The ends were cut back, 8 bases at V and 1 base at J, with 18 bases in the middle. Germline CDR1 reads LNHDA; CDR2 reads SQIVND (reference sequence). The CDR3 length is 16 residues. The CDR3 is CASALSRDMSNQPQHF. The CDR3 coding sequence is TGTGCCAGTGCCCTTTCCCGGGACATGAGCAATCAGCCCCAGCATTTT.

The table lists this clone with many counts. J is TRBJ1-1 and V is TRBV28, with a possible D match to TRBD1 (6 bases). Trimming pared 6 bases from V and 0 bases from J, leaving 23 bases between. CDR1 is MDHEN and CDR2 is SYDVKM in the germline V gene. The CDR3 length is 18 residues. CDR3 residues: CASSLEQGVRIMNTEAFF. CDR3 bases: TGTGCCAGCAGCCTTGAACAGGGAGTAAGGATAATGAACACTGAAGCTTTCTTT.

As concerns this clone: The junction differs from germline at one of its ends, possibly a read error. The chain links TRBV9 to TRBJ2-3; the D gene is possibly TRBD2 (5 bases). Germline V lookup: CDR1 SGDLS, CDR2 YYNGEE. CDR3 length equals 12 residues. CDR3 bases: TGTGCCAGCAACGTAGGGAGTGATACGCAGTATTTT. Translated: CASNVGSDTQYF.